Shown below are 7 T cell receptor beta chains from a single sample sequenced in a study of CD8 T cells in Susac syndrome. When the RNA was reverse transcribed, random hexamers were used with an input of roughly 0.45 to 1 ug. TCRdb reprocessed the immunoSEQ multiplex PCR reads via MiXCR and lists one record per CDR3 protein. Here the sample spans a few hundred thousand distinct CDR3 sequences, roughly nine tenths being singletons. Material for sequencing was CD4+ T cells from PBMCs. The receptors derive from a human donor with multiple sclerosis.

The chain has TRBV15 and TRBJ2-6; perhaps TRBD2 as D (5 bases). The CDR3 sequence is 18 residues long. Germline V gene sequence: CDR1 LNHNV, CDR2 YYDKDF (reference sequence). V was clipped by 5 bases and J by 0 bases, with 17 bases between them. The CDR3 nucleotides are TGTGCCACCAGCCCTCGGGGTAGTCCGAGCTCTGGGGCCAACGTCCTGACTTTC. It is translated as CATSPRGSPSSGANVLTF.

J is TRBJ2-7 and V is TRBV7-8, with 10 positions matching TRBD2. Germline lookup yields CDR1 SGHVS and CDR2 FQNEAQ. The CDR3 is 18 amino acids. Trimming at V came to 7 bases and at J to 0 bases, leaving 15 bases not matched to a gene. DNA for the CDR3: TGTGCCAGCAACCCAGCAGGTAGCGGGAGGCCCCGCTCCTACGAGCAGTACTTC. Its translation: CASNPAGSGRPRSYEQYF.

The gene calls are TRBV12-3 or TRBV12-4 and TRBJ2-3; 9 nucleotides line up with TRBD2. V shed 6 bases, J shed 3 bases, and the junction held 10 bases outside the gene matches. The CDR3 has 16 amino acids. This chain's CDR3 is CASSYGAGGLTDTQYF. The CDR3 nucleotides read TGTGCCAGCAGCTATGGAGCGGGGGGTTTAACAGATACGCAGTATTTT.

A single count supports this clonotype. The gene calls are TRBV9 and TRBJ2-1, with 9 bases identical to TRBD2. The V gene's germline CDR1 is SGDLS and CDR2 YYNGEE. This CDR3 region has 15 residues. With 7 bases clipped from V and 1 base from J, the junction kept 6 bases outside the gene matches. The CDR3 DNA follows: TGTGCCAGCGCCCCGGGACTAGCTTCCTACAATGAGCAGTTCTTC. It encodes CASAPGLASYNEQFF.

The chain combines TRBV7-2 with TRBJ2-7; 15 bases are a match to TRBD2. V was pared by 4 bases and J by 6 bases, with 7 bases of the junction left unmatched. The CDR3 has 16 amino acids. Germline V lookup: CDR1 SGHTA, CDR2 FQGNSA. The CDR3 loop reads CASSWTSGRAAGEQYF. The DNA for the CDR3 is TGTGCCAGCAGCTGGACTAGCGGGAGGGCCGCGGGCGAGCAGTACTTC. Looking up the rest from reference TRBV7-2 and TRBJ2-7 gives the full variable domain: GAGVSQSPSNKVTEKGKDVELRCDPISGHTALYWYRQSLGQGLEFLIYFQGNSAPDKSGLPSDRFSAERTGGSVSTLTIQRTQQEDSAVYLCASSWTSGRAAGEQYFGPGTRLTVT.

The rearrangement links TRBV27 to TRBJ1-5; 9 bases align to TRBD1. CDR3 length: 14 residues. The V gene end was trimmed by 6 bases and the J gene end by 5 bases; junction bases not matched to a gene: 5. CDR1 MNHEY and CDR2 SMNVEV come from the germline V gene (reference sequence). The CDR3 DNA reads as TGTGCCAGCAGCCCCACAGGGGGCCATCAGCCCCAGCATTTT. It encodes CASSPTGGHQPQHF.

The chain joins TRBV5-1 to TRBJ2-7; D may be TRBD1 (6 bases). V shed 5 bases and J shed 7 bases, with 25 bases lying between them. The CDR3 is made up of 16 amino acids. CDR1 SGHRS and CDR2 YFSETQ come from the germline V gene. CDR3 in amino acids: CASSRGGTGTPSEQYF. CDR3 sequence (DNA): TGCGCCAGCAGTCGGGGTGGCACCGGGACACCTTCTGAGCAGTACTTC.